This record concerns one T cell receptor beta chain sequence. Unmatched junction bases numbered 4, after V lost 4 bases and J lost 2 bases. The length of the CDR3 is 15 residues. Germline V CDR1 and CDR2: MNHEY, SVGAGI. As processed by the authors: Cell counts per sample came from amplifying reference gene primers. The method was immunoSEQ multiplex PCR; TCRdb's version includes in-frame clones alone and lacks a portion of them. Clone size and the V and J calls come from that table; the DNA yielded D and trimming. The repertoire holds under 250,000 clones, with 75% to 90% as singletons. These data are taken from a study of blood T cell repertoires in COVID-19. Study background: COVID-19 samples, acute and convalescent, were from the United States, Italy and Spain. The analysed material was cDNA or gDNA that came from T cells, B-cell-depleted T cells, or PBMCs.

This sequence originates from a woman in her thirties or forties with acute or convalescent COVID-19. The sequenced sample was peripheral blood. This rearrangement joins TRBV6-5 to TRBJ2-5; 10 nucleotides agree with TRBD2. The CDR3 loop reads CASSLAGGSQETQYF. The CDR3 DNA is TGTGCCAGCAGTTTAGCGGGGGGCTCACAAGAGACCCAGTACTTC.